This TCR beta chain appears in the sequencing data of a study of T-cell reconstitution after alpha-beta-depleted transplantation in children. Study results and limitations: In patients about two months after transplant, alpha-beta T cells reportedly arose from several hundred expanded graft clones. At the one-year point after transplant, T-cell counts and TCRbeta diversity were found to come mostly from T cells that had been newly produced. TCRbeta diversity was high at day 60 in some patients (a result of surviving recipient T cells and thymic progenitors).

A remark on this clonotype: The target antigen is unknown.

Germline CDR1 reads SGHAT; CDR2 reads FQNNGV. This CDR3 is 17 amino acids long. V was pared by 5 bases and J by 5 bases, with 13 bases of the junction left unmatched. TCRbeta library construction was performed incorporating unique molecular identifiers. MiXCR, applied by TCRdb to the PCR reads, yields one record per CDR3 protein. The data hold about 1,000,000 distinct CDR3 sequences, with roughly 29% observed a single time. The source was PBMCs, mostly from graft donor cells, collected 360 days after TCRalphabeta/CD19-depleted stem cell transplant. This clonotype was sampled from a boy under two years old who had a stem cell transplant for SCID, so the T cells may come from the graft donor. This sequence joins TRBV11-2 and TRBJ1-1; 11 positions match TRBD1. CDR3 nucleotides: TGTGCCAGCAGCAGCCGGGACAGGGGGTTAAGACTGACTGAAGCTTTCTTT. Translation gives CASSSRDRGLRLTEAFF.